Presented here are 18 T cell receptor beta chains from one specimen sequenced in a study of T cell responses to AZD1222 COVID-19 vaccine. Profiled with immunoSEQ multiplex PCR; TCRdb holds only in-frame clones, not every one. The data contain about 150,000 clones, 92% of them singletons. The sample in question was peripheral blood, obtained 28 days after the second AZD1222 dose. These receptors came from an adult who received the AZD1222 COVID-19 vaccine.

The chain combines TRBV10-1 with TRBJ1-1, with no clear D. Per germline, CDR1 WNHNN and CDR2 SYGVQD (reference sequence). This CDR3 is built from 14 residues. V was pared by 0 bases and J by 4 bases, with 9 bases between. In nucleotides, the CDR3 is TGCGCCAGCAGTGAGTCAGGAGTACCCACTGAAGCTTTCTTT. Translating gives CASSESGVPTEAFF.

The chain employs TRBV11-2 and TRBJ1-3; tentative D call: TRBD1 (5 bases). The CDR3 runs to 14 residues. Germline values: CDR1 SGHAT, CDR2 FQNNGV. V was clipped by 3 bases and J by 3 bases, with 9 bases between them. The CDR3 spells CASSFPGVGNTIYF. The DNA for the CDR3 is TGTGCCAGCAGCTTCCCGGGGGTTGGAAACACCATATATTTT.

This rearrangement joins TRBV12-5 to TRBJ2-7; no clear D gene. V was cut by 0 bases and J by 5 bases, with 17 bases left in between. This CDR3 has 16 residues. CDR1 is LGHNT, CDR2 FRNRAP, per germline. CDR3 DNA sequence: TGTGCTAGTGGTTTGGTACCCTGGTGGGAAGAAGACGAGCAGTACTTC. The encoded protein is CASGLVPWWEEDEQYF.

The chain has TRBV6-2 or TRBV6-3 and TRBJ2-7; possible D gene TRBD1, 5 bases. The V and J ends lost 0 bases and 6 bases respectively, with 18 bases between them. Germline loops: CDR1 MNHEY, CDR2 SVGEGT. The CDR3 is 16 amino acids. CDR3 sequence (DNA): TGTGCCAGCAGTTACTCGAAAGGGGCTGAAGGGCCCGAGCAGTACTTC. It encodes CASSYSKGAEGPEQYF.

This clone was seen a single time. The chain uses TRBV28 and TRBJ2-1; 8 bases line up with TRBD1. The CDR3 totals 18 residues. The germline V gene has CDR1 MDHEN and CDR2 SYDVKM. V was clipped by 6 bases and J by 7 bases; unmatched bases: 20. The CDR3 protein is CASSQTGQAFTAVNEQFF. The CDR3 bases are TGTGCCAGCAGCCAGACGGGACAGGCTTTCACGGCGGTTAATGAGCAGTTCTTC.

The genes are TRBV30 and TRBJ1-2, with no clear D. The CDR3 runs to 13 residues. Germline CDR1 GTSNPN, CDR2 SVGIG (reference sequence). This CDR3 reads CAWEGLVNGGYTF. In nucleotides, the CDR3 is TGTGCTTGGGAGGGTTTGGTTAATGGTGGCTACACCTTC.

The chain uses TRBV11-2 and TRBJ2-7, with D perhaps matching TRBD1 (6 bases). V lost 2 bases, J lost 3 bases, and 14 bases lay in between. The CDR3 spans 15 residues. CDR1 is SGHAT and CDR2 is FQNNGV in the germline V gene. The CDR3 DNA follows: TGTGCCAGCAGCTTAAGGAACAGGGTGGACTACGAGCAGTACTTC. As protein: CASSLRNRVDYEQYF. The entire variable domain, with the rest obtained from reference TRBV11-2 and TRBJ2-7, is as follows: EAGVAQSPRYKIIEKRQSVAFWCNPISGHATLYWYQQILGQGPKLLIQFQNNGVVDDSQLPKDRFSAERLKGVDSTLKIQPAKLEDSAVYLCASSLRNRVDYEQYFGPGTRLTVT.

DNA of the CDR3: TGTGCCAGCAGCGCCTTCAGGCGTGGAAACACCATATATTTT. Amino acid sequence: CASSAFRRGNTIYF. The rearrangement joins TRBV7-2 to TRBJ1-3, with D unresolved. Trimming stripped 5 bases from V and 3 bases from J, with 11 bases between. CDR1 SGHTA and CDR2 FQGNSA come from the germline V gene. The CDR3 has 14 amino acids.

The chain uses TRBV19 and TRBJ1-2; no definite D call. Germline-derived CDR1 and CDR2 are LNHDA and SQIVND (reference sequence). Deletions cut 7 bases from V and 0 bases from J, with 15 bases between. This CDR3 spans 15 amino acids. The CDR3 here is CASMRGDITNYGYTF. In nucleotides, the CDR3 is TGTGCCAGTATGCGGGGTGATATAACTAACTATGGCTACACCTTC.

The rearrangement joins TRBV29-1 to TRBJ1-6, with TRBD1 matching 10 bases. The length of the CDR3 is 14 residues. From germline, CDR1 is SQVTM and CDR2 ANQGSEA. V was pared by 8 bases and J by 7 bases, with 8 bases of the junction left unmatched. The CDR3 region has the DNA TGCAGCACCGGGACAGGGGACGGGAATTCACCCCTCCACTTT. Residues: CSTGTGDGNSPLHF.

The genes are TRBV18 and TRBJ1-3; D possibly corresponds to TRBD1 (6 bases). Germline V gene lookup returns CDR1 KGHSH and CDR2 LQKENI. Trimming took 0 bases from V and 0 from J, leaving 9 bases between them. The CDR3 runs to 16 residues. The CDR3 region has the DNA TGTGCCAGCTCACCACCCCGGACAGACTCTGGAAACACCATATATTTT. As protein: CASSPPRTDSGNTIYF.

This sequence joins TRBV6-1 and TRBJ1-1; D call uncertain. CDR1 and CDR2 (germline): MNHNS, SASEGT. The V gene lost 6 bases and the J gene lost 1 base, with 12 bases spanning the gap. The CDR3 has 14 amino acids. In nucleotides, the CDR3 is TGTGCCAGCAGGAACACGGCCGAGAACACTGAAGCTTTCTTT. Translating it yields CASRNTAENTEAFF.

The V and J genes are TRBV7-9 and TRBJ1-3; tentative D call: TRBD1 (5 bases). CDR1 SEHNR and CDR2 FQNEAQ come from the germline V gene (reference sequence). The CDR3 loop spans 15 amino acids. The V and J ends lost 4 bases and 0 bases respectively, with 10 bases between them. Written as DNA, the CDR3 is TGTGCCAGCAGCTCGCCCGACAGCTCTGGAAACACCATATATTTT. Amino acids: CASSSPDSSGNTIYF.

The chain employs TRBV19 and TRBJ1-6; 8 nucleotides line up with TRBD1. This CDR3 spans 15 amino acids. The V segment lost 6 bases and the J segment 5 bases; nucleotides outside the gene matches: 6. Germline assignment: CDR1 LNHDA and CDR2 SQIVND (reference sequence). The CDR3 region has the DNA TGTGCCAGTAGCGGCCGGGACAGGAATAATTCACCCCTCCACTTT. Translated: CASSGRDRNNSPLHF.

The rearrangement uses TRBV18 and TRBJ1-4; D is uncertain. The CDR3 runs 17 residues. The V end lost 4 bases, the J end lost 0 bases, and 15 bases lay between the germline ends. CDR1 and CDR2 (germline): KGHSH, LQKENI. This CDR3 reads CASSLSKGYATNEKLFF. CDR3 DNA sequence: TGTGCCAGCTCACTGTCGAAGGGTTATGCAACTAATGAAAAACTGTTTTTT.

This clone was recorded only once. DNA of the CDR3: TGTGCCAGCAGTTACCCCCGACAGGCCAAAGAGACCCAGTACTTC. Its protein product is CASSYPRQAKETQYF. The chain links TRBV6-2 or TRBV6-3 to TRBJ2-5; perhaps TRBD1 as D (6 bases). V was shortened by 2 bases and J by 3 bases, with 13 bases between the two germline ends. Germline V gives CDR1 MNHEY, CDR2 SVGEGT. The CDR3 extends over 15 amino acids.

The chain joins TRBV27 to TRBJ2-1; D gene uncertain. Between the trimmed V and J ends, which lost 4 bases and 6 bases, there was a span of 16 bases. The CDR3 runs 15 residues. The germline V gene encodes CDR1 MNHEY and CDR2 SMNVEV (reference sequence). The CDR3 loop reads CASSSPERPVNEQFF. CDR3 DNA sequence: TGTGCCAGCAGTTCCCCGGAGAGGCCGGTCAATGAGCAGTTCTTC.

The rearrangement joins TRBV25-1 to TRBJ2-1, with 8 bases fitting TRBD2. V gave up 3 bases and J gave up 0 bases; unmatched junction bases: 4. The CDR3 totals 16 residues. Germline V gene sequence: CDR1 MGHDK, CDR2 SYGVNS. The CDR3 sequence: CASSDLSGSSYNEQFF. The CDR3 nucleotides read TGTGCCAGCAGTGACCTCAGCGGGAGCTCCTACAATGAGCAGTTCTTC. Together with reference TRBV25-1 and TRBJ2-1, the CDR3 gives the full variable domain: EADIYQTPRYLVIGTGKKITLECSQTMGHDKMYWYQQDPGMELHLIHYSYGVNSTEKGDLSSESTVSRIRTEHFPLTLESARPSHTSQYLCASSDLSGSSYNEQFFGPGTRLTVL.